This T cell receptor (beta chain) was identified during a study of T cells in Graves' hyperthyroidism and ophthalmopathy. Study-level background: Staff took peripheral blood when the initial diagnosis was made, before any treatment began.

It was RNA transcripts that yielded the amplified TCR beta CDR3 regions. When the TCR CDR3 underwent first-round RT-PCR, the HTBI primer set was used. TCRdb used MiXCR to reprocess the multiplex PCR reads, holding one entry per CDR3 protein. The repertoire holds 600,000 to 650,000 distinct CDR3 sequences, with 15% to 20% as singletons. The CDR3 is 12 amino acids. In germline, CDR1 is MDHEN, CDR2 SYDVKM. V lost 5 bases to trimming and J lost 8 bases, with 9 bases between them. The table lists this clonotype with a few counts. The sample comprised blood. V is TRBV28 and J is TRBJ1-4, with D maybe TRBD1 (5 bases). The TCR was taken from a woman aged 25 to 39 with Graves' hyperthyroidism. The CDR3 reads CASSDDREKLFF. The DNA of the CDR3 is TGTGCCAGCAGTGATGACAGAGAAAAACTGTTTTTT.